This TCR beta chain was sequenced during a study of blood T cell repertoires in COVID-19. The CDR3 has 15 residues. Germline CDR1 is SGHNT and CDR2 is YYREEE (reference sequence). With 4 bases removed from V and 4 bases from J, the gap between germline ends came to 18 bases. Clones were read by immunoSEQ multiplex PCR, and TCRdb kept only the in-frame ones, dropping some. The data contain 30,000 or so clones, around 92% of them singletons. The chain is built from TRBV5-4 and TRBJ2-7; D possibly corresponds to TRBD2 (6 bases). Sequencing was carried out using peripheral blood. The receptor was isolated from a human donor in a cohort sampled during active COVID-19. CDR3 protein: CASSPSLAENYEQYF. The CDR3 DNA is TGTGCCAGCAGCCCCTCTTTAGCGGAAAATTACGAGCAGTACTTC.